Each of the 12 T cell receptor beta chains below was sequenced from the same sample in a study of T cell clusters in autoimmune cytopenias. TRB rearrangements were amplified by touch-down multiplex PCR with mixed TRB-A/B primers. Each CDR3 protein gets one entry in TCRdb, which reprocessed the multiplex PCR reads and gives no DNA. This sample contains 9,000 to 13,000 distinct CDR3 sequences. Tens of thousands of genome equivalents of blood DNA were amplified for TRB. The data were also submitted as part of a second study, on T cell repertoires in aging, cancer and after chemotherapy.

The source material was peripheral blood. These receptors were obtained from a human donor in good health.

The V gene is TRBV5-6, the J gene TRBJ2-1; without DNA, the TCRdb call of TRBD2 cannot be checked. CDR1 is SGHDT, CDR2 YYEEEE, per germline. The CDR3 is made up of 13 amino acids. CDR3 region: CASHPRANNEQFF.

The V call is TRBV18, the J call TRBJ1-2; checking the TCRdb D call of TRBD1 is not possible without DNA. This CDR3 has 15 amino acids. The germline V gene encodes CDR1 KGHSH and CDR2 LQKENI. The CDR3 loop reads CASSLRTGDTDGYTF. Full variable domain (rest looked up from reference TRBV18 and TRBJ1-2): NAGVMQNPRHLVRRRGQEARLRCSPMKGHSHVYWYRQLPEEGLKFMVYLQKENIIDESGMPKERFSAEFPKEGPSILRIQQVVRGDSAAYFCASSLRTGDTDGYTFGSGTRLTVV.

CDR3 loop: CASSARNPGETDTQYF. V and J are TRBV7-6 and TRBJ2-3; the TCRdb D gene call, TRBD1, has no DNA to confirm it. CDR1 and CDR2 from the germline V gene are SGHVS and FNYEAQ. This CDR3 contains 16 residues.

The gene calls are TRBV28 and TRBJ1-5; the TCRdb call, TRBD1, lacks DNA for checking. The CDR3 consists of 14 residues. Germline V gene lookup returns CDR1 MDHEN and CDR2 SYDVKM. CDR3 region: CASHLEGATQPQHF.

This CDR3 is CASSPTGRGRDTEAFF. The rearrangement links TRBV27 to TRBJ1-1; TCRdb indicates TRBD1, and absent DNA this call remains unverified. CDR3 length: 16 residues. Germline V CDR1 and CDR2: MNHEY, SMNVEV (reference sequence).

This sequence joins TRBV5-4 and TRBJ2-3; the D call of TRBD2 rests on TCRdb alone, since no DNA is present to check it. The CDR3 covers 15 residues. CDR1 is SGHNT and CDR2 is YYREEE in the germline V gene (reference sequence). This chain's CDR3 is CASSSGTSGGATQYF. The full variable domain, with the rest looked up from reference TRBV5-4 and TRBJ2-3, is ETGVTQSPTHLIKTRGQQVTLRCSSQSGHNTVSWYQQALGQGPQFIFQYYREEENGRGNFPPRFSGLQFPNYSSELNVNALELDDSALYLCASSSGTSGGATQYFGPGTRLTVL.

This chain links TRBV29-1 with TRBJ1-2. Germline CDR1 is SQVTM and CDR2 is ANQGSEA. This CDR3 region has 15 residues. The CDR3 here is CSVAPIVGSNYGYTF.

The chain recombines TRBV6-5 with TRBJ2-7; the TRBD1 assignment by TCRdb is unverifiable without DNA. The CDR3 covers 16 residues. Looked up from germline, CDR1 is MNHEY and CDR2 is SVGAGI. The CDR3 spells CASSYSGFRGTYEQYF.

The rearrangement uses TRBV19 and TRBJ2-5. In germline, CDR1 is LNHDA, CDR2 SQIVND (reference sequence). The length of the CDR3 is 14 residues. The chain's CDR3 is CASRTRNLQETQYF.

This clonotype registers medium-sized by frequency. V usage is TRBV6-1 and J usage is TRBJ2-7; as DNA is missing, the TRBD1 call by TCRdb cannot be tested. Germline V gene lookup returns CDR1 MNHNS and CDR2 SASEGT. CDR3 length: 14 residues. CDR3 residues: CASSEGTGGSEQYF.

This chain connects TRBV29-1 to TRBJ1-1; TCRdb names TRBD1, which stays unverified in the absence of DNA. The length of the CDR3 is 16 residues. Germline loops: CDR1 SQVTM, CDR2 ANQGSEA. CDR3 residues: CSADLGQGIMYTEAFF.

CDR3 protein: CASSQQGQRRETQYF. The chain has TRBV19 and TRBJ2-5; TCRdb calls TRBD1, which cannot be checked without DNA. Germline lookup yields CDR1 LNHDA and CDR2 SQIVND (reference sequence). The CDR3 length is 15 residues. The full variable domain, with the rest looked up from reference TRBV19 and TRBJ2-5, is DGGITQSPKYLFRKEGQNVTLSCEQNLNHDAMYWYRQDPGQGLRLIYYSQIVNDFQKGDIAEGYSVSREKKESFPLTVTSAQKNPTAFYLCASSQQGQRRETQYFGPGTRLLVL.